The clone carrying this TCR beta chain was seen a single time. The antigen is unknown. This record belongs to a study of Ad26.COV2.S vaccination and SARS-CoV-2 variants. Points from the study as a whole: In TCR breadth and depth analyses, total T cell responses may have been underestimated. People given the vaccine had a wider spike-specific TCR breadth than placebo recipients did. The authors reported substantial breadth in spike-specific CD8+ and CD4+ T cell responses after vaccination.

V dropped 0 bases and J dropped 2 bases, with 11 bases sitting between them. Germline V lookup: CDR1 SGHRS, CDR2 YFSETQ. This CDR3 has 15 residues. TCRdb's copy holds only in-frame clones and misses some; the assay was immunoSEQ multiplex PCR. The sample includes approximately 340,000 clones, roughly nine tenths of them seen just once. The sequence was collected from a human donor who had recovered from COVID-19. This sequence joins TRBV5-1 and TRBJ1-1, with D hard to call. Sample: peripheral blood, taken after recovery from COVID-19. In DNA form, the CDR3 reads TGCGCCAGCAGCTTGGCCTTGGGCCCCAACACTGAAGCTTTCTTT. Protein: CASSLALGPNTEAFF.